The 29 T cell receptor beta chains below were found in one sample sequenced in a study of regulatory dendritic cells for organ transplantation. TCRdb's table, derived via immunoSEQ multiplex PCR, lists solely in-frame clones and lacks some. Altogether 9,000 to 13,000 clones are present, around two thirds being singletons, with the ten largest covering approximately 20%. The sample consisted of memory CD8+ T cells from blood. The subset is: CD45RO+ memory T cells. These receptors all come from a human donor in good health.

The chain links TRBV29-1 to TRBJ2-7; 9 bases are shared with TRBD1. CDR1 and CDR2 from the germline V gene are SQVTM and ANQGSEA. With V trimmed by 5 bases and J by 2 bases, 19 bases remained unmatched. CDR3 length equals 18 residues. CDR3: CSVLWGARLGQGAYEQYF. The DNA of the CDR3 is TGCAGCGTTTTGTGGGGTGCGAGACTGGGACAGGGCGCCTACGAGCAGTACTTC.

The V call is TRBV4-3, the J call TRBJ2-7, with D possibly being TRBD1 (5 bases). The CDR3 runs to 14 residues. V lost 6 bases to trimming and J lost 2 bases, with 14 bases between them. Per the germline V gene, CDR1 is LGHNA and CDR2 is YSLEER. CDR3 nucleotide sequence: TGCGCCAGCAGTTGGGCAGGGCCCCCCTACGAGCAGTACTTC. It translates to CASSWAGPPYEQYF.

This sequence joins TRBV29-1 and TRBJ2-7; 9 positions match TRBD1. V lost 7 bases and J lost 1; bases outside the gene matches: 14. The CDR3 totals 16 residues. The germline V gene has CDR1 SQVTM and CDR2 ANQGSEA. CDR3 sequence: CSAAGLDRGFSYEQYF. In DNA, the CDR3 is TGCAGCGCTGCTGGCCTGGACAGGGGTTTTTCCTACGAGCAGTACTTC.

The gene calls are TRBV6-1 and TRBJ2-5, with 7 bases identical to TRBD2. Germline V lookup: CDR1 MNHNS, CDR2 SASEGT. V shed 1 base, J shed 5 bases, and the junction held 13 bases outside the gene matches. The CDR3 sequence is 17 residues long. The CDR3 DNA is TGTGCCAGCAGTGAAGATCTAGCGGACCGACCTGCGGAGACCCAGTACTTC. Its translation: CASSEDLADRPAETQYF.

This clone has a single count. The chain employs TRBV7-9 and TRBJ1-2, with D possibly TRBD1 on 6 matching bases. Trimming cost V 5 bases and J 3 bases, with 13 bases left between them. CDR1 is SEHNR, CDR2 FQNEAQ, per germline (reference sequence). CDR3 length: 14 residues. Here the CDR3 reads CASSVGGADYGYTF. DNA for the CDR3: TGTGCCAGCAGCGTTGGGGGGGCGGACTATGGCTACACCTTC.

The CDR3 DNA reads as TGTGCCTGGAGTGTACGGGTCGACTCCTTCACCGGGGAGCTGTTTTTT. It codes for CAWSVRVDSFTGELFF. This rearrangement joins TRBV30 to TRBJ2-2; D uncertain. The CDR3 is 16 amino acids. The germline V gene has CDR1 GTSNPN and CDR2 SVGIG (reference sequence). V lost 0 bases, J lost 4 bases, and 15 bases lay in between.

This clone has just a few counts. J is TRBJ1-2 and V is TRBV7-8; 11 bases align to TRBD1. The CDR3 extends over 15 amino acids. The J segment lost 2 bases and the V segment lost 5 bases, leaving 4 bases of the junction unmatched. CDR1 is SGHVS, CDR2 FQNEAQ, per germline. The CDR3 bases are TGTGCCAGCAGCATAGGGACAGGGGGAAACTATGGCTACACCTTC. It yields the protein CASSIGTGGNYGYTF.

This rearrangement joins TRBV11-2 to TRBJ2-5, with 7 bases aligning to TRBD2. J lost 6 bases, V lost 0 bases, and 16 bases had no gene match. The CDR3 loop spans 18 amino acids. Looked up from germline, CDR1 is SGHAT and CDR2 is FQNNGV. The CDR3 reads CASSLEPPVTSLGKTQYF. CDR3 nucleotides: TGTGCCAGCAGCTTAGAGCCCCCGGTGACTAGCCTAGGGAAGACCCAGTACTTC.

This chain joins TRBV6-6 and TRBJ1-2; D remains ambiguous. The germline V gene encodes CDR1 MNHNY and CDR2 SVGAGI (reference sequence). The V end lost 2 bases, the J end lost 0 bases, and 10 bases lay between the germline ends. The CDR3 length is 15 residues. CDR3 sequence (DNA): TGTGCCAGCAGTTACCCCCCCTCAGCTAACTATGGCTACACCTTC. It translates to CASSYPPSANYGYTF.

The chain carries TRBV27 and TRBJ2-7, with 9 nucleotides matching TRBD1. Germline-derived CDR1 and CDR2 are MNHEY and SMNVEV (reference sequence). The CDR3 has 13 residues. V lost 5 bases to trimming and J lost 5 bases; unmatched junction nucleotides: 4. CDR3: CASSPGQGNEQYF. The CDR3 coding sequence is TGTGCCAGCAGTCCGGGACAGGGTAACGAGCAGTACTTC.

This clone was recorded only once. The V and J genes are TRBV6-4 and TRBJ2-2, with 7 bases matching TRBD1. The CDR3 sequence is 15 residues long. Germline CDR1 MRHNA, CDR2 SNTAGT. With V trimmed by 6 bases and J by 4 bases, 8 bases remained unmatched. The CDR3 DNA reads as TGTGCCAGCAGCCCCGCCGCAGGGGGCACCGGGGAGCTGTTTTTT. Its protein is CASSPAAGGTGELFF.

The rearrangement uses TRBV11-2 and TRBJ2-2; D uncertain. V dropped 2 bases and J dropped 8 bases, with 6 bases sitting between them. Per the germline V gene, CDR1 is SGHAT and CDR2 is FQNNGV. The CDR3 has 12 residues. CDR3 region: CASSLWVGELFF. CDR3 DNA: TGTGCCAGCAGCTTATGGGTTGGGGAGCTGTTTTTT.

V gene TRBV7-8 combines with J gene TRBJ2-7; 9 bases are shared with TRBD1. From germline, CDR1 is SGHVS and CDR2 FQNEAQ. CDR3 size: 15 residues. Germline trimming cut 4 bases from V and 11 bases from J; bases unmatched to any gene: 15. This CDR3 reads CASSSAGTGIPGKYF. The CDR3 bases are TGTGCCAGCAGCTCCGCCGGGACAGGGATCCCTGGGAAGTACTTC. The variable domain in full, with the rest retrieved from reference TRBV7-8 and TRBJ2-7, is GAGVSQSPRYKVAKRGQDVALRCDPISGHVSLFWYQQALGQGPEFLTYFQNEAQLDKSGLPSDRFFAERPEGSVSTLKIQRTQQEDSAVYLCASSSAGTGIPGKYFGPGTRLTVT.

The chain recombines TRBV30 with TRBJ2-1, with D uncertain. The CDR3 runs 11 residues. V was shortened by 5 bases and J by 4 bases, with 6 bases between the two germline ends. The germline CDR1 and CDR2 sequences are GTSNPN and SVGIG (reference sequence). DNA of the CDR3: TGTGCCTGGGAAATGTACAATGAGCAGTTCTTC. It yields the protein CAWEMYNEQFF.

The chain has TRBV28 and TRBJ2-2; 11 bases fit TRBD2. Germline trimming cut 8 bases from V and 4 bases from J; bases unmatched to any gene: 6. The CDR3 has 15 amino acids. Germline V CDR1 and CDR2: MDHEN, SYDVKM. CDR3: CASRVSGRGTGELFF. The CDR3 DNA reads TGTGCCAGCCGGGTTAGCGGGAGGGGCACCGGGGAGCTGTTTTTT.

This chain links TRBV18 with TRBJ2-5, with D hard to call. Trimming shortened V by 3 bases and J by 1 base, and 9 bases separated the two germline ends. CDR1 is KGHSH, CDR2 LQKENI, per germline. There are 14 residues in the CDR3. This CDR3 reads CASSPIYLQETQYF. CDR3 DNA: TGTGCCAGCTCACCCATCTACCTCCAAGAGACCCAGTACTTC.

J is TRBJ2-3 and V is TRBV10-3; 11 bases are a match to TRBD1. After removal of 10 bases from V and 4 bases from J, the junction contained 7 bases not matched to a gene. Per the germline V gene, CDR1 is ENHRY and CDR2 is SYGVKD. The CDR3 consists of 14 residues. Here the CDR3 reads CATWTGGTADTQYF. The CDR3 DNA sequence: TGTGCCACCTGGACAGGGGGCACCGCAGATACGCAGTATTTT.

The chain recombines TRBV4-2 with TRBJ1-1; TRBD1 matches at 9 bases. Germline trimming cut 0 bases from V and 4 bases from J; bases unmatched to any gene: 6. Germline CDR1 LGHNA, CDR2 YNFKEQ. The CDR3 consists of 16 residues. CDR3 sequence: CASSQEVTGGSTEAFF. As DNA, the CDR3 is TGTGCCAGCAGCCAAGAAGTGACAGGGGGTTCCACTGAAGCTTTCTTT.

The chain couples TRBV14 to TRBJ2-1; D could derive from TRBD1 or TRBD2 (6 bases each). CDR1 is SGHDN and CDR2 is FVKESK in the germline V gene. The CDR3 runs to 14 residues. With 1 base removed from V and 7 bases from J, the gap between germline ends came to 11 bases. CDR3 loop: CASSQARGPNEQFF. The CDR3 region has the DNA TGTGCCAGCAGCCAAGCCCGGGGGCCGAATGAGCAGTTCTTC.

This clone was seen a single time. The chain's CDR3 is CASSHTGGVYYGYTF. CDR3 nucleotide sequence: TGTGCCAGCAGCCACACGGGAGGGGTCTACTATGGCTACACCTTC. V and J are TRBV9 and TRBJ1-2; maybe TRBD1 (5 bases). The CDR3 has 15 amino acids. V lost 4 bases, J lost 3 bases, and 16 bases lay in between. Germline-derived CDR1 and CDR2 are SGDLS and YYNGEE.

The chain joins TRBV19 to TRBJ2-7, with TRBD2 matching over 9 bases. Germline V gives CDR1 LNHDA, CDR2 SQIVND (reference sequence). Unmatched junction bases numbered 4, after V lost 4 bases and J lost 0 bases. The CDR3 length is 15 residues. In DNA form, the CDR3 reads TGTGCCAGTAGTAGACTAGCGGAGCCCTCCTACGAGCAGTACTTC. Its protein product is CASSRLAEPSYEQYF. Using reference TRBV19 and TRBJ2-7 for the parts outside the CDR3, the full variable domain is DGGITQSPKYLFRKEGQNVTLSCEQNLNHDAMYWYRQDPGQGLRLIYYSQIVNDFQKGDIAEGYSVSREKKESFPLTVTSAQKNPTAFYLCASSRLAEPSYEQYFGPGTRLTVT.

The V gene is TRBV7-9, the J gene TRBJ2-5, with 12 bases lining up with TRBD1. Trimming cost V 4 bases and J 6 bases; bases outside gene matches: 6. CDR1 and CDR2 (germline): SEHNR, FQNEAQ (reference sequence). The CDR3 has 15 amino acids. The CDR3 here is CASSSGTGGAKTQYF. As DNA, the CDR3 is TGTGCCAGCAGCTCTGGGACAGGGGGCGCAAAGACCCAGTACTTC. Looking up the rest from reference TRBV7-9 and TRBJ2-5 gives the full variable domain: DTGVSQNPRHKITKRGQNVTFRCDPISEHNRLYWYRQTLGQGPEFLTYFQNEAQLEKSRLLSDRFSAERPKGSFSTLEIQRTEQGDSAMYLCASSSGTGGAKTQYFGPGTRLLVL.

The chain is built from TRBV7-3 and TRBJ2-5; TRBD2 matches 10 bases. Germline assignment: CDR1 SGHTA and CDR2 FQGTGA. This CDR3 contains 15 residues. V dropped 2 bases and J dropped 4; count of bases not matched to a gene: 4. CDR3 sequence (DNA): TGTGCCAGCAGCTTAGAGCGGGGGGGACGAGAGACCCAGTACTTC. Translating gives CASSLERGGRETQYF.

The J gene is TRBJ2-1, the V gene TRBV11-2; weak D call: TRBD2 (5 bases). V lost 5 bases and J lost 6, with 14 bases in between. The CDR3 runs to 14 residues. Germline-derived CDR1 and CDR2 are SGHAT and FQNNGV. The CDR3 DNA follows: TGTGCCAGCAGCCCAAGCCACGGAGGCAATGAGCAGTTCTTC. As protein: CASSPSHGGNEQFF.

The J gene is TRBJ2-1, the V gene TRBV29-1; 9 bases are a match to TRBD1. This CDR3 is 15 amino acids long. V was clipped by 3 bases and J by 7 bases; unmatched bases: 10. Per the germline V gene, CDR1 is SQVTM and CDR2 is ANQGSEA. CDR3 DNA: TGCAGCGTTGAGTCCTCGGGACAGGGTAGAAATGAGCAGTTCTTC. Protein product: CSVESSGQGRNEQFF.

This clone is classed as medium-sized. V gene TRBV4-1 combines with J gene TRBJ1-4, with D possibly matching TRBD1 (5 bases). V lost 4 bases and J lost 5, with 17 bases in between. CDR1 and CDR2 from the germline V gene are MGHRA and YSYEKL. There are 16 residues in the CDR3. CDR3 sequence: CASSPFGGGGNEKLFF. The CDR3 DNA reads TGCGCCAGCAGCCCCTTCGGGGGTGGGGGAAATGAAAAACTGTTTTTT.

The rearrangement links TRBV4-3 to TRBJ2-1; D is ambiguous. Between the trimmed V and J ends, which lost 0 bases and 4 bases, there was a span of 10 bases. This CDR3 contains 15 residues. Germline V gene sequence: CDR1 LGHNA, CDR2 YSLEER. The DNA for the CDR3 is TGCGCCAGCAGCCAAGATCCAGCTTCATACAATGAGCAGTTCTTC. Its translation is CASSQDPASYNEQFF.

The V gene is TRBV7-9, the J gene TRBJ1-2, with a possible D match to TRBD1 (5 bases). The V gene's germline CDR1 is SEHNR and CDR2 FQNEAQ (reference sequence). The V end was cut by 2 bases, the J end by 7 bases, with 20 bases between. This CDR3 has 16 residues. The CDR3 nucleotides read TGTGCCAGCAGCTTACGCCTCTCGGGACCAGATGGTGGCTACACCTTC. Amino acids: CASSLRLSGPDGGYTF.

The gene calls are TRBV25-1 and TRBJ2-1; the D call may be TRBD1 or TRBD2 (5 bases each). Trimming took 5 bases from V and 8 from J, leaving 7 bases between them. Germline V lookup: CDR1 MGHDK, CDR2 SYGVNS. The CDR3 contains 11 residues. This chain's CDR3 is CASSLGDEQFF. The CDR3 DNA is TGTGCCAGCAGTTTGGGGGATGAGCAGTTCTTC.